This T cell receptor (beta chain) was observed in a study of blood T cell repertoires in COVID-19. Overall study context: Acute and convalescent COVID-19 specimens originated in the United States, Italy and Spain. Sample material is recorded as cDNA or gDNA derived from T cells, B-cell-depleted T cells, or PBMCs.

Between the trimmed V and J ends, which lost 5 bases and 0 bases, there was a span of 11 bases. The CDR3 consists of 15 residues. Germline CDR1 reads LNHDA; CDR2 reads SQIVND (reference sequence). Authors' methods: How many nucleated cells were present was estimated from reference gene primer amplification. Profiled with immunoSEQ multiplex PCR; TCRdb holds only in-frame clones, not every one. V and J calls and clone size are given by that table; D and trimming were obtained from the DNA. The table shows about 88,000 clones, with more than 85% occurring only once. The clonotype comes from a man aged 55 to 69 with acute or convalescent COVID-19. The sequencing sample was made of peripheral blood. The V gene is TRBV19, the J gene TRBJ1-5; D is possibly TRBD1 (6 bases). CDR3 region: CASSAGQYSNQPQHF. CDR3 coding DNA: TGTGCCAGTAGTGCCGGACAGTATAGCAATCAGCCCCAGCATTTT.